These T cell receptor beta chains were read from a single sample in a study of chemoradiotherapy in HPV16-positive cancers. Some clones are missing from TCRdb's copy, which holds only in-frame ones; the method was immunoSEQ multiplex PCR. This sample has approximately 9,300 clones, with around 86% found just once. This sample comprised blood, obtained from a patient who underwent chemoradiotherapy. These receptors originate from a human donor with HPV-associated anogenital cancer. Both conserved end residues are part of each CDR3. D genes are given only for firm matches. Where a row states a size, it is once, few, many or the class of an expanded clone; other rows omit it.

j_gene | d_gene | abundance | v_gene | CDR3aa | CDR3nt
TRBJ2-1 | - | - | TRBV7-9 | CASSLARGTYNEQFF | TGTGCCAGCAGCTTAGCACGGGGTACCTACAATGAGCAGTTCTTC
TRBJ1-6 | - | - | TRBV2 | CASGSEFSYNSPLHF | TGTGCCAGCGGATCTGAATTCTCCTATAATTCACCCCTCCACTTT
TRBJ1-2 | - | few | TRBV25-1 | CASSEGLRGYTF | TGTGCCAGCAGTGAAGGTTTACGCGGCTACACCTTC
TRBJ1-5 | TRBD1 | - | TRBV5-4 | CASSLGQGPDQPQHF | TGTGCCAGCAGCTTGGGACAGGGCCCCGATCAGCCCCAGCATTTT
TRBJ1-2 | - | - | TRBV19 | CASSIVSSGNRYTF | TGTGCCAGTAGTATAGTGTCGTCGGGGAACCGCTACACCTTC
TRBJ2-5 | TRBD1 | once | TRBV7-3 | CASSPRQGAKETQYF | TGTGCCAGCAGCCCGAGACAGGGGGCTAAAGAGACCCAGTACTTC
TRBJ1-1 | TRBD1 | - | TRBV6-5 | CASSGQGGRAFF | TGTGCCAGCAGTGGTCAGGGGGGGCGGGCTTTCTTT
TRBJ2-1 | - | - | TRBV18 | CASSLLDSGDEQFF | TGTGCCAGCTCACTACTAGACAGCGGCGATGAGCAGTTCTTC
TRBJ2-4 | - | - | TRBV11-2 | CASSTPGDLAKNIQYF | TGTGCCAGCAGCACCCCTGGGGACCTAGCCAAAAACATTCAGTACTTC
TRBJ2-3 | - | - | TRBV6-1 | CASRTRDQITDTQYF | TGTGCCAGCAGGACCCGGGACCAGATCACAGATACGCAGTATTTT
TRBJ1-1 | TRBD1 | - | TRBV7-9 | CASSAYGTVNTEAFF | TGTGCCAGCAGTGCTTACGGGACAGTGAACACTGAAGCTTTCTTT
TRBJ1-1 | - | - | TRBV7-9 | CASSLERDIWTNTEAFF | TGTGCCAGCAGCTTGGAACGGGACATTTGGACGAACACTGAAGCTTTCTTT
TRBJ2-2 | - | - | TRBV19 | CASSGRQNTGELFF | TGTGCCAGTAGTGGGAGACAGAACACCGGGGAGCTGTTTTTT